This passage covers 30 T cell receptor beta chains from one sample sequenced in a study of blood T cell repertoires in COVID-19. The method was immunoSEQ multiplex PCR; TCRdb's version includes in-frame clones alone and lacks a portion of them. The data contain a few hundred thousand clones, over 80% of them singletons. The material sequenced was peripheral blood. Source of these receptors: a woman between 50 and 59 years old with COVID-19, enrolled during active disease.

This sequence joins TRBV7-2 and TRBJ2-3; 8 bases align to TRBD2. This CDR3 has 15 amino acids. Unmatched junction bases numbered 10, after V lost 5 bases and J lost 6 bases. Germline V gene sequence: CDR1 SGHTA, CDR2 FQGNSA. The CDR3 bases are TGTGCCAGCAGCCTTAGCGGGACTTATGGGGATACGCAGTATTTT. It is translated as CASSLSGTYGDTQYF.

The chain has TRBV19 and TRBJ1-1; possible D gene TRBD1, 5 bases. The CDR3 is made up of 18 amino acids. V lost 4 bases to trimming and J lost 0 bases, with 21 bases between them. Germline V gene lookup returns CDR1 LNHDA and CDR2 SQIVND (reference sequence). Written as DNA, the CDR3 is TGTGCCAGTAGTACGGGGGGGAGGTCGGTTGTGGTGAACACTGAAGCTTTCTTT. This sequence encodes CASSTGGRSVVVNTEAFF.

This chain joins TRBV5-8 and TRBJ2-5; 12 bases map to TRBD2. The junction had 14 bases not matched to a gene; V was cut back by 7 bases and J by 4 bases. This CDR3 spans 17 amino acids. Germline V CDR1 and CDR2: SGHTS, YDEGEE. The CDR3 protein is CASCEGLAGGLGETQYF. The CDR3 DNA sequence: TGTGCCAGCTGCGAGGGGCTAGCGGGAGGGCTGGGAGAGACCCAGTACTTC.

This chain links TRBV28 with TRBJ1-4; D perhaps matches TRBD1 (6 bases). The CDR3 consists of 13 residues. Trimming removed 5 bases from V and 11 bases from J, with 15 bases in between. Germline lookup yields CDR1 MDHEN and CDR2 SYDVKM. CDR3 in DNA: TGTGCCAGCAGTCTCCCCGGGGGGCTTAAACTGTTTTTT. As protein: CASSLPGGLKLFF.

The chain joins TRBV4-2 to TRBJ2-7; D is undetermined. Trimming took 8 bases from V and 2 from J, leaving 4 bases between them. This CDR3 has 10 residues. Germline V gene data show CDR1 as LGHNA and CDR2 as YNFKEQ. This CDR3 reads CASGTYEQYF. In DNA form, the CDR3 reads TGTGCCAGCGGCACCTACGAGCAGTACTTC.

The V gene is TRBV6-6, the J gene TRBJ2-5, with TRBD1 identical over 10 bases. V lost 2 bases to trimming and J lost 4 bases; unmatched junction nucleotides: 4. The CDR3 is 15 residues long. CDR1 and CDR2 (germline): MNHNY, SVGAGI (reference sequence). Here the CDR3 DNA reads TGTGCCAGCAGTTACAGGGGGACAGGGGTAGAGACCCAGTACTTC. Translated, it gives CASSYRGTGVETQYF.

This chain uses TRBV7-9 with TRBJ1-5; D remains unclear. The CDR3 has 12 residues. Germline values: CDR1 SEHNR, CDR2 FQNEAQ (reference sequence). V lost 5 bases to trimming and J lost 7 bases, with 9 bases between them. The DNA for the CDR3 is TGTGCCAGCAGCAGGGCGAGCCAGCCCCAGCATTTT. Translation: CASSRASQPQHF.

The genes are TRBV5-1 and TRBJ2-1; D unresolved. V was trimmed by 0 bases and J by 3 bases, leaving 10 bases between them. The germline gives CDR1 SGHRS, CDR2 YFSETQ. This CDR3 has 15 amino acids. The CDR3 protein is CASSLVASHYNEQFF. In DNA form, the CDR3 reads TGCGCCAGCAGCTTGGTGGCTTCACACTACAATGAGCAGTTCTTC. Complete variable domain (other parts from reference TRBV5-1 and TRBJ2-1): KAGVTQTPRYLIKTRGQQVTLSCSPISGHRSVSWYQQTPGQGLQFLFEYFSETQRNKGNFPGRFSGRQFSNSRSEMNVSTLELGDSALYLCASSLVASHYNEQFFGPGTRLTVL.

The chain combines TRBV18 with TRBJ1-2, with a tentative D call TRBD1 (6 bases). This CDR3 is 15 amino acids long. The germline V gene encodes CDR1 KGHSH and CDR2 LQKENI. V shed 2 bases and J shed 0 bases, with 10 bases lying between them. The DNA for the CDR3 is TGTGCCAGCTCACCATCGGGGGGCACTAACTATGGCTACACCTTC. It specifies CASSPSGGTNYGYTF.

The rearrangement links TRBV7-2 to TRBJ2-3, with 9 bases fitting TRBD2. Germline assignment: CDR1 SGHTA and CDR2 FQGNSA. The length of the CDR3 is 15 residues. Trimming at V came to 5 bases and at J to 2 bases, leaving 5 bases not matched to a gene. CDR3 in DNA: TGTGCCAGCAGCCCTAGCGGGACTAACACAGATACGCAGTATTTT. Protein product: CASSPSGTNTDTQYF.

The chain has TRBV10-3 and TRBJ2-1, with 9 positions matching TRBD2. Germline values: CDR1 ENHRY, CDR2 SYGVKD. CDR3 length: 15 residues. J was trimmed by 3 bases and V by 6 bases; bases with no gene match: 6. The CDR3 protein is CAIRGGRENYNEQFF. The CDR3 DNA sequence: TGTGCCATCAGGGGCGGGAGGGAGAACTACAATGAGCAGTTCTTC.

As to this clone: Compared with germline, one end of the junction differs, possibly owing to a read error. V is TRBV6-5 and J is TRBJ2-2; D is perhaps TRBD2 (6 bases). Germline V gene lookup returns CDR1 MNHEY and CDR2 SVGAGI. This CDR3 is built from 14 residues. The CDR3 sequence: CASTGESVAGELFF. The CDR3 coding sequence is TGTGCGAGCACGGGGGAATCGGTCGCCGGGGAGCTGTTTTTT.

The chain has TRBV6-5 and TRBJ2-1; D is ambiguous. The CDR3 has 15 residues. V was trimmed by 9 bases and J by 3 bases, leaving 18 bases between them. Germline CDR1 reads MNHEY; CDR2 reads SVGAGI. Written as DNA, the CDR3 is TGTGCCAGTTCCTCGAGCGCCCAAGGCTACAATGAGCAGTTCTTC. Amino acid sequence: CASSSSAQGYNEQFF.

The chain has TRBV30 and TRBJ1-4; 7 bases match TRBD1. The germline V gene encodes CDR1 GTSNPN and CDR2 SVGIG (reference sequence). The CDR3 length is 18 residues. The V gene end was trimmed by 7 bases and the J gene end by 1 base; junction bases not matched to a gene: 18. The CDR3 sequence is CASHPDGPNRGTNEKLFF. The CDR3 DNA follows: TGTGCCTCCCACCCGGACGGCCCTAACAGGGGAACTAATGAAAAACTGTTTTTT. Complete variable domain (other parts from reference TRBV30 and TRBJ1-4): SQTIHQWPATLVQPVGSPLSLECTVEGTSNPNLYWYRQAAGRGLQLLFYSVGIGQISSEVPQNLSASRPQDRQFILSSKKLLLSDSGFYLCASHPDGPNRGTNEKLFFGSGTQLSVL.

The chain combines TRBV18 with TRBJ1-4; D uncertain. Trimming removed 4 bases at V and 5 bases at J, with 5 bases between. CDR1 is KGHSH, CDR2 LQKENI, per germline. The CDR3 length is 12 residues. The CDR3 nucleotides read TGTGCCAGCTCACTTCCAAATGAAAAACTGTTTTTT. It specifies CASSLPNEKLFF.

The rearrangement uses TRBV27 and TRBJ2-1, with D unclear. Trimming left V 2 bases short and J 1 base short, with 9 bases between. Germline V gives CDR1 MNHEY, CDR2 SMNVEV (reference sequence). This CDR3 spans 15 amino acids. CDR3 nucleotides: TGTGCCAGCAGTTTAGCGTCTGAATCCTACAATGAGCAGTTCTTC. Translating gives CASSLASESYNEQFF.

The V and J genes are TRBV11-2 and TRBJ1-2; D gene ambiguous. There are 12 residues in the CDR3. Trimming pared 5 bases from V and 4 bases from J, leaving 8 bases between. Per the germline V gene, CDR1 is SGHAT and CDR2 is FQNNGV. In DNA form, the CDR3 reads TGTGCCAGCAGCCCACAAACCTATGGCTACACCTTC. As protein: CASSPQTYGYTF.

The chain employs TRBV5-6 and TRBJ1-2; the D gene is possibly TRBD1 (6 bases). Germline V gives CDR1 SGHDT, CDR2 YYEEEE. The CDR3 has 14 amino acids. Trimming pared 4 bases from V and 2 bases from J, leaving 12 bases between. The CDR3 reads CASSLGGRNYGYTF. CDR3 bases: TGTGCCAGCAGCCTGGGGGGGCGAAACTATGGCTACACCTTC.

This clone is a singleton in its sample. The rearrangement joins TRBV18 to TRBJ1-3; no clear D gene. This CDR3 has 16 residues. CDR1 and CDR2 (germline): KGHSH, LQKENI. V dropped 4 bases and J dropped 0 bases, with 13 bases sitting between them. CDR3 DNA: TGTGCCAGCTCACTCCGCGAAAGGAGCTCTGGAAACACCATATATTTT. Its translation: CASSLRERSSGNTIYF.

V and J are TRBV5-5 and TRBJ2-1; 8 bases align to TRBD1. The ends lost 3 bases at V and 1 base at J; junction bases unmatched: 3. CDR3 size: 15 residues. CDR1 SGHKS and CDR2 YYEKEE come from the germline V gene (reference sequence). In nucleotides, the CDR3 is TGTGCCAGCAGCTCGACAGGGGATTCCTACAATGAGCAGTTCTTC. Translation gives CASSSTGDSYNEQFF.

The rearrangement uses TRBV4-1 and TRBJ2-7, with TRBD2 matching 7 bases. Germline V gene data show CDR1 as MGHRA and CDR2 as YSYEKL. V shed 1 base, J shed 0 bases, and the junction held 9 bases outside the gene matches. The CDR3 sequence is 17 residues long. CDR3 amino acids: CASSQVLGASGSYEQYF. The CDR3 nucleotides are TGCGCCAGCAGCCAAGTTCTCGGGGCTAGCGGCTCCTACGAGCAGTACTTC.

The chain carries TRBV7-2 and TRBJ1-1; D might be TRBD1 (5 bases). V lost 6 bases to trimming and J lost 5 bases, with 13 bases between them. CDR1 and CDR2 from the germline V gene are SGHTA and FQGNSA. The CDR3 is made up of 13 amino acids. The CDR3: CASSRMSGTEAFF. The CDR3 DNA sequence: TGTGCCAGCAGTCGAATGTCAGGGACTGAAGCTTTCTTT.

In its sample, this clone was seen once. The chain is built from TRBV7-3 and TRBJ2-1, with a possible D match to TRBD2 (5 bases). CDR1 and CDR2 (germline): SGHTA, FQGTGA. The germline V and J ends were trimmed by 4 bases and 2 bases, with 12 bases remaining between them. The CDR3 sequence is 15 residues long. CDR3 region: CASSSGTVAYNEQFF. The CDR3 DNA is TGTGCCAGCAGCTCGGGAACGGTGGCCTACAATGAGCAGTTCTTC.

The chain combines TRBV7-2 with TRBJ2-2; D is unclear. Per the germline V gene, CDR1 is SGHTA and CDR2 is FQGNSA. V was pared by 1 base and J by 7 bases, with 7 bases between. The CDR3 is 13 amino acids. CDR3 sequence (DNA): TGTGCCAGCAGCTTAGGAGGTTTCGGGGAGCTGTTTTTT. Translation gives CASSLGGFGELFF.

V usage is TRBV3-1 (or the pseudogene TRBV3-2) and J usage is TRBJ1-2, with 8 bases fitting TRBD1. The CDR3 is 12 amino acids. V shed 3 bases and J 7 bases; nucleotides not matched to a gene: 1. Germline values: CDR1 LGHDT, CDR2 YNNKEL (reference sequence). The CDR3: CASSQTGVGYTF. Here the CDR3 DNA reads TGTGCCAGCAGCCAGACAGGGGTTGGCTACACCTTC.

The V call is TRBV14, the J call TRBJ1-2; 12 bases map to TRBD1. Germline assignment: CDR1 SGHDN and CDR2 FVKESK. The ends lost 5 bases at V and 4 bases at J; junction bases unmatched: 14. CDR3 length: 18 amino acids. The CDR3 nucleotides are TGTGCCAGCAGCGGCCCGGGACAGGGGGCCGGGGGAGGCTATGGCTACACCTTC. Protein: CASSGPGQGAGGGYGYTF.

This clone was observed a few times. The chain recombines TRBV27 with TRBJ2-2, with D maybe TRBD2 (6 bases). This CDR3 has 14 residues. Germline V CDR1 and CDR2: MNHEY, SMNVEV (reference sequence). Trimming left V 7 bases short and J 6 bases short, with 15 bases between. CDR3 amino acids: CASIPTGRPGELFF. DNA of the CDR3: TGTGCCAGCATCCCGACGGGGAGGCCCGGGGAGCTGTTTTTT.

The chain combines TRBV30 with TRBJ1-6; 7 positions match TRBD1. The germline CDR1 and CDR2 sequences are GTSNPN and SVGIG (reference sequence). The CDR3 loop spans 13 amino acids. V lost 8 bases to trimming and J lost 5 bases; unmatched junction nucleotides: 6. CDR3 DNA sequence: TGTGCCGGGGGGGACAGTCATAATTCACCCCTCCACTTT. Its translation is CAGGDSHNSPLHF.

This rearrangement joins TRBV3-1 (or the pseudogene TRBV3-2) to TRBJ1-5, with D perhaps matching TRBD1 (6 bases). This CDR3 is 14 amino acids long. Germline loops: CDR1 LGHDT, CDR2 YNNKEL (reference sequence). V was clipped by 4 bases and J by 3 bases, with 10 bases between them. The CDR3 loop reads CASSPDRFNQPQHF. The CDR3 DNA follows: TGTGCCAGCAGCCCGGACAGATTCAATCAGCCCCAGCATTTT.

V and J are TRBV7-3 and TRBJ2-5; 7 positions agree with TRBD2. The CDR3 runs 13 residues. Germline loops: CDR1 SGHTA, CDR2 FQGTGA. Trimming took 4 bases from V and 5 from J; bases not matched to a gene: 4. The CDR3 reads CASSSGRAETQYF. CDR3 nucleotides: TGTGCCAGCAGCTCGGGGAGGGCGGAGACCCAGTACTTC.